The T cell receptor (beta chain) described here comes from a study of vaccination effects on CD4 cells after COVID-19. Overall study results and limits: The study found marked clonal contraction of infection- and vaccine-induced clones late after vaccination.

As for this clone: Antigen: not known.

Sequencing was preceded by expansion of antigen-specific CD4+ T cells with viral peptide pools in the ViraFEST assay. Around day 10 of culture, CD4+ T cells were separated out. Vaccination of participants consisted of two doses of either the BNT162b2 or mRNA-1273 vaccine. It was on days 3 and 7 that half the medium was replaced with IL-2 medium. The CDR3 length is 15 residues. Germline V gene sequence: CDR1 SGDLS, CDR2 YYNGEE. V lost 0 bases, J lost 1 base, and 10 bases lay in between. Clones were sequenced by immunoSEQ multiplex PCR, and TCRdb holds only the in-frame ones, with some missing. The sample holds roughly 63,000 clones, roughly 78% seen once.

The TCR was taken from a human donor who received a COVID-19 vaccine. This sequence joins TRBV9 and TRBJ1-1, with D tentatively TRBD1 (5 bases). The source material was CD4+ T cells from PBMCs cultured with HCoV-OC43 spike peptides, sampled after COVID-19 vaccination. Stated subset: HCoV-OC43 spike overlapping peptide pool stimulation. CDR3: CASSVGGWGNTEAFF. The CDR3 DNA reads as TGTGCCAGCAGCGTAGGGGGGTGGGGGAACACTGAAGCTTTCTTT.